These T cell receptor beta chains were read from a single sample in a study of blood T cell repertoires in COVID-19. Profiled with immunoSEQ multiplex PCR; TCRdb holds only in-frame clones, not every one. Altogether about 78,000 clones are present, approximately 86% being singletons, with the ten largest covering approximately 4.4%. The sequencing sample was made of peripheral blood. These receptors all stem from a man aged 45-65 years with active or convalescent COVID-19. CDR3s include the opening cysteine and the closing phenylalanine or tryptophan. D genes are given only for firm matches. The size entry is marked missing in some rows and otherwise reads once, few, many or a size class.

size,D,V,J,DNA,CDR3
few,.,TRBV4-3,TRBJ1-1,TGCGCCAGCAGCCAAGGGGGAGGCGCAGAGACCACTGAAGCTTTCTTT,CASSQGGGAETTEAFF
.,.,TRBV24-1,TRBJ2-3,TGTGCCACCAGTGCCGGCACAGATACGCAGTATTTT,CATSAGTDTQYF
.,TRBD1,TRBV6-5,TRBJ1-1,TGTGCCAGCAGAAGGACAGGGAGGACTGAAGCTTTCTTT,CASRRTGRTEAFF
.,TRBD1,TRBV18,TRBJ2-3,TGTGCCAGCTCACCACTCGATAGGGGGCGAGCAAGCACAGATACGCAGTATTTT,CASSPLDRGRASTDTQYF
.,TRBD1,TRBV2,TRBJ1-4,TGTGCCAGCAGTAACCCCTCAGGGGGTAATGAAAAACTGTTTTTT,CASSNPSGGNEKLFF
.,.,TRBV6-5,TRBJ1-1,TGTGCCAGCAGTTCACCAGGGGTTACTGAAGCTTTCTTT,CASSSPGVTEAFF
once,.,TRBV3-1/TRBV3-2,TRBJ1-4,TGTGCCAGCAGCCTCCTCCCCAATGAAAAACTGTTTTTT,CASSLLPNEKLFF
.,.,TRBV6-2/TRBV6-3,TRBJ2-1,TGTGCCAGCAGTCGACAGTTAGACCAGTTCTTC,CASSRQLDQFF
.,.,TRBV2,TRBJ1-2,TGTGCCAGCAGTGAAGAAACATCCCAGGTCTATGGCTACACCTTC,CASSEETSQVYGYTF
.,.,TRBV20-1,TRBJ1-2,TGCAGTGCTCCCGGGAGCTATGGCTACACCTTC,CSAPGSYGYTF
.,.,TRBV7-7,TRBJ2-5,TGTGCCAGCAGCCTCGGTTTGAGAGAGACCCAGTACTTC,CASSLGLRETQYF
.,.,TRBV28,TRBJ2-5,TGTGCCAGCAGTTTAGCGGGGGCCGGTAAAGAGACCCAGTACTTC,CASSLAGAGKETQYF
once,TRBD1,TRBV7-6,TRBJ1-4,TGTGCCAGCAGCAATATTGGACAGGGGGTTGATAATGAAAAACTGTTTTTT,CASSNIGQGVDNEKLFF
few,.,TRBV7-6,TRBJ2-2,TGTGCCAGCAGCTTATCAGGCACCGGGGAGCTGTTTTTT,CASSLSGTGELFF
.,TRBD1,TRBV28,TRBJ1-6,TGTGCCAGCACCTCGGGACAGTTTAATTCACCCCTCCACTTT,CASTSGQFNSPLHF
.,TRBD1,TRBV7-9,TRBJ2-7,TGTGCCAGCAGCGACGGGACAGGGGGCCAATACGAGCAGTACTTC,CASSDGTGGQYEQYF
.,TRBD2,TRBV29-1,TRBJ2-3,TGCAGCGTTGACGCAGCGGGGGCCACAGATACGCAGTATTTT,CSVDAAGATDTQYF
few,.,TRBV19,TRBJ2-3,TGTGCCAGTAGGCCAGGGGCTATAAGCACAGATACGCAGTATTTT,CASRPGAISTDTQYF
.,TRBD2,TRBV4-3,TRBJ2-3,TGCGCCAGCAGCCAAGATATAGCGGGGGGGTTTGCAGATACGCAGTATTTT,CASSQDIAGGFADTQYF
.,TRBD1,TRBV28,TRBJ2-7,TGTGCCAGCAGTTCCCGGGACAGGGGGTTACACGAGCAGTACTTC,CASSSRDRGLHEQYF
once,.,TRBV3-1/TRBV3-2,TRBJ1-3,TGTGCCAGCAGCCAACAATTAGGCGGGACCTCTGGAAACACCATATATTTT,CASSQQLGGTSGNTIYF
.,TRBD2,TRBV3-1/TRBV3-2,TRBJ2-3,TGTGCCAGCAGCCAAGAATTAAGACTAGCGGGGGGCCGATGCACAGATACGCAGTATTTT,CASSQELRLAGGRCTDTQYF
.,.,TRBV3-1/TRBV3-2,TRBJ1-1,TGTGCCAGCACCCCAATCGGGAACACTGAAGCTTTCTTT,CASTPIGNTEAFF
.,TRBD1,TRBV28,TRBJ1-4,TGTGCCAGCAATTCAGGGGGAACTAATGAAAAACTGTTTTTT,CASNSGGTNEKLFF
few,.,TRBV6-5,TRBJ1-5,TGTGCCAACTGTCACAGGGTAGGCAATCAGCCCCAGCATTTT,CANCHRVGNQPQHF
.,TRBD2,TRBV6-5,TRBJ2-3,TGTGCCAGCAGTTATTCTAGGGAGGGAGATACGCAGTATTTT,CASSYSREGDTQYF
.,TRBD2,TRBV7-2,TRBJ2-5,TGTGCCAGCAGCTTAGTGCGGGGGGCAGGAGAGACCCAGTACTTC,CASSLVRGAGETQYF
.,.,TRBV30,TRBJ2-2,TGTGCCTGGAGCCGGGGACATCGAAACACCGGGGAGCTGTTTTTT,CAWSRGHRNTGELFF
.,.,TRBV6-1,TRBJ2-3,TGTGCCAGCAGTGAATCCCGGGGTAGCGCGGGGGATACGCAGTATTTT,CASSESRGSAGDTQYF
.,TRBD1,TRBV28,TRBJ1-4,TGTGCCAGCAGTTCAGGGGGTATGGATGAAAAACTGTTTTTT,CASSSGGMDEKLFF
.,.,TRBV7-2,TRBJ2-2,TGTGCCAGCAGTTCCGGGACACCCTACACCGGGGAGCTGTTTTTT,CASSSGTPYTGELFF
.,.,TRBV5-5,TRBJ1-6,TGTGCCAGCAGCTTGGAACAGGGAATCTATAATTCACCCCTCCACTTT,CASSLEQGIYNSPLHF
.,TRBD2,TRBV28,TRBJ2-2,TGTGCCAGCAGGCCCCCGGGGGGGGCGGGCACCGGGGAGCTGTTTTTT,CASRPPGGAGTGELFF
once,TRBD1,TRBV28,TRBJ2-1,TGTGCCAGCAGTTTAGGGACAGGGGGCAGGGAGCAGTTCTTC,CASSLGTGGREQFF
.,.,TRBV27,TRBJ1-6,TGTGCCAGCAGTTCTCCATCTGGCAATTCACCCCTCCACTTT,CASSSPSGNSPLHF
few,.,TRBV4-2,TRBJ2-7,TGTGCCAGCAGCCAAGATCGGGGTATCTACGAGCAGTACTTC,CASSQDRGIYEQYF
.,.,TRBV7-8,TRBJ2-5,TGTGCCAGCAGCTTAGACAGACAAGAGACCCAGTACTTC,CASSLDRQETQYF
.,.,TRBV30,TRBJ2-7,TGTGCCTGGGGCCGTGAGGTAAACTACGAGCAGTACTTC,CAWGREVNYEQYF
.,.,TRBV28,TRBJ2-1,TGTGCCAGCAGGGTGGGGAGCTCCTACAATGAGCAGTTCTTC,CASRVGSSYNEQFF
.,.,TRBV15,TRBJ2-3,TGTGCCACCAGCAGAGAGGCGGCAGTAAAAAGCACAGATACGCAGTATTTT,CATSREAAVKSTDTQYF
once,.,TRBV24-1,TRBJ1-2,TGTGCCACCAGTGATTCCCCAGGGGCAGGGACCCTTGGGGATGATGGCTACACCTTC,CATSDSPGAGTLGDDGYTF
.,.,TRBV5-1,TRBJ1-3,TGCGCCAGCAGCCAGCAGGTGCACACCATATATTTT,CASSQQVHTIYF
.,TRBD1,TRBV7-8,TRBJ1-1,TGTGCCAGCAGCCCCGGGACAGGGGGCATTGAAGCTTTCTTT,CASSPGTGGIEAFF
few,.,TRBV5-1,TRBJ2-5,TGCGCCAGCGCCCCGGGGCAAGAGACCCAGTACTTC,CASAPGQETQYF
.,.,TRBV5-1,TRBJ1-4,TGCGCCAGCAGCTTAGGGGCCGGGTATGAAAAACTGTTTTTT,CASSLGAGYEKLFF
.,TRBD1,TRBV5-6,TRBJ2-3,TGTGCCAGCAGCCAAGACAGGGGCCTCACAGATACGCAGTATTTT,CASSQDRGLTDTQYF
.,.,TRBV10-2,TRBJ2-6,TGCGCCAGCCGACTACAGGGAAGGGCCAACGTCCTGACTTTC,CASRLQGRANVLTF
.,.,TRBV20-1,TRBJ2-5,TGCAGTGCTAGTTGGTCAGGGGGGCAAGAGACCCAGTACTTC,CSASWSGGQETQYF
.,TRBD1,TRBV19,TRBJ2-5,TGTGCCAGTAGTATCGGGGGGGACAGGGGGCCCTATGAGACCCAGTACTTC,CASSIGGDRGPYETQYF
.,TRBD1,TRBV28,TRBJ2-7,TGTGCCAGCAGTCTATCGACACAGGGGACCTCGACCTACGAGCAGTACTTC,CASSLSTQGTSTYEQYF
.,TRBD2,TRBV18,TRBJ2-4,TGTGCCAGCTCCCCCACTAGCGGGGGAGACATTCAGTACTTC,CASSPTSGGDIQYF
.,TRBD1,TRBV6-6,TRBJ2-1,TGTGCCAGCAGTCCCGGACAGGGGGGGTACAATGAGCAGTTCTTC,CASSPGQGGYNEQFF
.,.,TRBV12-2,TRBJ2-3,TGTGCAAGTCGCTTAGACAGTCTCTGGCGAGAAGATACGCAGTATTTT,CASRLDSLWREDTQYF
.,TRBD1,TRBV4-3,TRBJ2-1,TGCGCCAGCAGCCAGGACAGGGGGCCAGAGGAGCAGTTCTTC,CASSQDRGPEEQFF
few,.,TRBV12-3/TRBV12-4,TRBJ1-5,TGTGCCAGCAGTTTAGCGCTACTCCCGCAACATTTT,CASSLALLPQHF
.,TRBD2,TRBV7-2,TRBJ2-2,TGTGCCAGCAGCTTAGCTATAGCGGGGGCCCCAGGAGGGGAGCTGTTTTTT,CASSLAIAGAPGGELFF
.,.,TRBV29-1,TRBJ1-5,TGCAGCGTTGGGGCCTACAATCAGCCCCAGCATTTT,CSVGAYNQPQHF
.,TRBD2,TRBV10-2,TRBJ2-5,TGCGCCAGCAGTCCAGCGGGGTGGGGGACCCAGTACTTC,CASSPAGWGTQYF
once,.,TRBV9,TRBJ2-2,TGTGCCAGCAGCGTAGGGGCGAACCAGAACACCGGGGAGCTGTTTTTT,CASSVGANQNTGELFF